This T cell receptor (beta chain) was captured in a study of blood T cell repertoires in COVID-19. Method: immunoSEQ multiplex PCR; TCRdb's copy keeps in-frame clones and lacks some. Of some 96,000 clones listed, more than 85% are singletons. The CDR3 contains 15 residues. Trimming took off 4 bases at V and 4 bases at J, with 19 bases between the two ends. The germline CDR1 and CDR2 sequences are SQVTM and ANQGSEA. The chain recombines TRBV29-1 with TRBJ2-5; maybe TRBD1 (6 bases). The TCR was taken from a man in his fifties or sixties with active COVID-19. The sequenced sample consisted of peripheral blood. CDR3 in amino acids: CSVGYQGRMRETQYF. CDR3 coding DNA: TGCAGCGTTGGTTATCAGGGGCGCATGAGAGAGACCCAGTACTTC.